This TCR beta chain is from a study of CXCR3-negative and CXCR3-positive naive CD8 T cells. Study in general: Overall TRB read output was approximately 140 million, and each library contained about 1.5 +/- 0.3 million reads.

Points from the study as a whole: Both naive subsets had comparably high diversity; memory CD8+ cells much lower. Within a donor, both naive subsets shared TRBV-TRBJ usage, unlike memory cells. Compared with CXCR3-negative naive cells, CXCR3-positive naive cells showed more hydrophobic TRB CDR3s.

The CDR3 covers 13 residues. The germline CDR1 and CDR2 sequences are MNHEY and SMNVEV (reference sequence). On this clonotype itself: Its antigen is not identified.

The authors made the TRB cDNA libraries by 5' RACE using UMI labels. One entry per CDR3 protein, without DNA, is what TCRdb gives after re-calling the 5' RACE reads. The sample has 100,000 or so distinct CDR3 sequences; the top ten hold around 0.38%. The specimen sequenced was naive CXCR3+ CD8+ T cells from blood. Sample subset: CD45RO-CCR7+CD27+CD95- naive CD8+ T cells expressing CXCR3 (TNR3+). This TCR came from a human donor in good health. Some clones in this sample may be carry-over from other donors' samples. V is TRBV27 and J is TRBJ1-1; the D call of TRBD1 rests on TCRdb alone, since no DNA is present to check it. The CDR3 sequence is CASSPNRGTEAFF.